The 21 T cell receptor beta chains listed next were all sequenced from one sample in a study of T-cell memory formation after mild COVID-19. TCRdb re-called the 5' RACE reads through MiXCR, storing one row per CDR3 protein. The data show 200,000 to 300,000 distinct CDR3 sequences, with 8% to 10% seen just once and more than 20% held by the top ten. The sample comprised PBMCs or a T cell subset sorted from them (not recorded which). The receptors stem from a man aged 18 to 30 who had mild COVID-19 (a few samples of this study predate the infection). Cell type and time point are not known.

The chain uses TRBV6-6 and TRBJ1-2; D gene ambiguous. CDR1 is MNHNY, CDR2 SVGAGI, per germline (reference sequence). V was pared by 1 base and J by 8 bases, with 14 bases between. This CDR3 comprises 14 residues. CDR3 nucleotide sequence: TGTGCCAGCAGTTACTATACCTCGGGTAGCGGCTACACCTTC. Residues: CASSYYTSGSGYTF.

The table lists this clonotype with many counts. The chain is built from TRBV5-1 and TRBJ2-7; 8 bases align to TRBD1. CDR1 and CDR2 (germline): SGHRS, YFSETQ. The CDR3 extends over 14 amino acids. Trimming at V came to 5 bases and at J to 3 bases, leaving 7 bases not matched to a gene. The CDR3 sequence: CASSREGQVYEQYF. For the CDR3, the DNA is TGCGCCAGCAGTCGAGAGGGACAGGTCTACGAGCAGTACTTC.

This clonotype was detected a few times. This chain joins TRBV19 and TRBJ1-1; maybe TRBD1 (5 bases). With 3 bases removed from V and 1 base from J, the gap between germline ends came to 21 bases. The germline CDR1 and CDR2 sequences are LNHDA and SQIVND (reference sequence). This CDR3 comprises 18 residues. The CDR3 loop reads CASSIYPGRTDENTEAFF. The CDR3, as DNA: TGTGCCAGTAGTATCTACCCGGGACGGACCGATGAGAACACTGAAGCTTTCTTT.

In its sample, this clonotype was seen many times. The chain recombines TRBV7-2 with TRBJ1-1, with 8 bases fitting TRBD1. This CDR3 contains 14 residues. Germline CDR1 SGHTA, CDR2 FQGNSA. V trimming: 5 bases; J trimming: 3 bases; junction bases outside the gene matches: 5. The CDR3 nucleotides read TGTGCCAGCAGCGAGCAGGGGGCGCACACTGAAGCTTTCTTT. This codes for CASSEQGAHTEAFF. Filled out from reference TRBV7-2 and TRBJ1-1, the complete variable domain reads GAGVSQSPSNKVTEKGKDVELRCDPISGHTALYWYRQSLGQGLEFLIYFQGNSAPDKSGLPSDRFSAERTGGSVSTLTIQRTQQEDSAVYLCASSEQGAHTEAFFGQGTRLTVV.

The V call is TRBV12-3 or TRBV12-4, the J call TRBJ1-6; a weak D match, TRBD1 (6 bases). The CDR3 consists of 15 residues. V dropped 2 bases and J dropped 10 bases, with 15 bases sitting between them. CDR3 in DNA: TGTGCCAGCAGTTTACGGGGGGCGTGGGGATCACCCCTCCACTTT. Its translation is CASSLRGAWGSPLHF.

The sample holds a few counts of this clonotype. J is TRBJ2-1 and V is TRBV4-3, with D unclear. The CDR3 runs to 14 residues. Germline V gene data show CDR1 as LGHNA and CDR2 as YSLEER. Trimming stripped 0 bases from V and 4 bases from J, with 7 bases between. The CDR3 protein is CASSQDKGYNEQFF. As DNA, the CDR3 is TGCGCCAGCAGCCAAGATAAGGGTTACAATGAGCAGTTCTTC.

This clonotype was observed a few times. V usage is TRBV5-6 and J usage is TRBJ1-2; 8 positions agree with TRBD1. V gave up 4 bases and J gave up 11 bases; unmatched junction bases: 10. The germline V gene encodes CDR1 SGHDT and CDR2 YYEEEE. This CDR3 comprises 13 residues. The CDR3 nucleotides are TGTGCCAGCAGCCCTCTAGACAGGGGATGGTACACCTTC. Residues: CASSPLDRGWYTF.

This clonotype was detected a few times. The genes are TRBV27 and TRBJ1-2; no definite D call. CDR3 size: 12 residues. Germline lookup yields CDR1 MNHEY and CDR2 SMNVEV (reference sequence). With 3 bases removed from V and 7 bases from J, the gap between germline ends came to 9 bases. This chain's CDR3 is CASSFPTPGYTF. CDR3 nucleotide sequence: TGTGCCAGCAGTTTTCCGACACCTGGCTACACCTTC.

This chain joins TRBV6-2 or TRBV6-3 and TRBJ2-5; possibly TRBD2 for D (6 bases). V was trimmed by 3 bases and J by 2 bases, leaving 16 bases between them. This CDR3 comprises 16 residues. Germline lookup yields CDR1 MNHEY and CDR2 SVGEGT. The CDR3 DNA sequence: TGTGCCAGCAGTTATAGCGGAGCGGCTTCACAAGAGACCCAGTACTTC. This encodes CASSYSGAASQETQYF.

DNA of the CDR3: TGTGCCAGCAGTTTTCGCGGGGGCTACACCTTC. Residues: CASSFRGGYTF. The chain couples TRBV12-3 or TRBV12-4 to TRBJ1-2; D uncertain. Trimming shortened V by 3 bases and J by 8 bases, and 7 bases separated the two germline ends. The CDR3 consists of 11 residues.

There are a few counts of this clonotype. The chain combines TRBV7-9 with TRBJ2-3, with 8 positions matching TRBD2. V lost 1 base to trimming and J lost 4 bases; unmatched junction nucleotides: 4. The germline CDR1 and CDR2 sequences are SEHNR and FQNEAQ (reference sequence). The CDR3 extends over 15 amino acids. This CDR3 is CASSLVRLASDTQYF. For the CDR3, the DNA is TGTGCCAGCAGCTTAGTGAGACTAGCGTCAGATACGCAGTATTTT.

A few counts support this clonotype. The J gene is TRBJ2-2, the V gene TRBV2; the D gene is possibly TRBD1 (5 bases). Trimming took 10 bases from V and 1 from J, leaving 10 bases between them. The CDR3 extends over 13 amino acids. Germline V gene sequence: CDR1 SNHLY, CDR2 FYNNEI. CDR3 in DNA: TGTGCCACCGAAGACAGGAACACCGGGGAGCTGTTTTTT. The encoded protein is CATEDRNTGELFF.

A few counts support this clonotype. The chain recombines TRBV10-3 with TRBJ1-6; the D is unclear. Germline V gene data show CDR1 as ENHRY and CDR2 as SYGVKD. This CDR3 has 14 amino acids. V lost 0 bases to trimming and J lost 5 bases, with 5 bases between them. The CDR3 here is CAISESRDNSPLHF. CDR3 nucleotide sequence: TGTGCCATCAGTGAGTCTAGAGATAATTCACCCCTCCACTTT.

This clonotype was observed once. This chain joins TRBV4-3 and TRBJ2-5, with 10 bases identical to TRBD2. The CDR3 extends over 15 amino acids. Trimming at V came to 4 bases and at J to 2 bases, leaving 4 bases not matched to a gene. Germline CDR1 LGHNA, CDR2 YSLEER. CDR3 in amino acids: CASSLSTSGQETQYF. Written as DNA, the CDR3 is TGCGCCAGCAGCCTGTCGACTAGCGGGCAAGAGACCCAGTACTTC.

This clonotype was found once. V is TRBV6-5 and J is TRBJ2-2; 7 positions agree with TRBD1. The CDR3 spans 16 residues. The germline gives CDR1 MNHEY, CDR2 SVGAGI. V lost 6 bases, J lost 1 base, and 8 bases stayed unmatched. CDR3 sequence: CASSKTGRLNTGELFF. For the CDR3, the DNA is TGTGCCAGCAGCAAGACAGGGCGACTGAACACCGGGGAGCTGTTTTTT.

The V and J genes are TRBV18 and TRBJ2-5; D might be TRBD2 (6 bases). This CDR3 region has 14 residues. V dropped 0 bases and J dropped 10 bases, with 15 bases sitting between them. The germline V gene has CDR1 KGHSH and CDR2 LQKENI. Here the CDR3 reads CASSPPDGGVDQYF. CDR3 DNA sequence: TGTGCCAGCTCACCACCGGACGGGGGTGTAGACCAGTACTTC.

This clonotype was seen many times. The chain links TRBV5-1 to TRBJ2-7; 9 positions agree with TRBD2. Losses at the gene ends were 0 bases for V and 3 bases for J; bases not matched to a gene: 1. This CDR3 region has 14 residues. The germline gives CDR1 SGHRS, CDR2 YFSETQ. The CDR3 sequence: CASSLETSGYEQYF. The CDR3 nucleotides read TGCGCCAGCAGCTTGGAGACTAGCGGCTACGAGCAGTACTTC. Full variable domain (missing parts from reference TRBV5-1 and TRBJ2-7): KAGVTQTPRYLIKTRGQQVTLSCSPISGHRSVSWYQQTPGQGLQFLFEYFSETQRNKGNFPGRFSGRQFSNSRSEMNVSTLELGDSALYLCASSLETSGYEQYFGPGTRLTVT.

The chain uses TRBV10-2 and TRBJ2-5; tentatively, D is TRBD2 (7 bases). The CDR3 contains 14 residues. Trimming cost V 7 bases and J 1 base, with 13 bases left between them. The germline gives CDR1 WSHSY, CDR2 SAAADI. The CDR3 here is CASMRRGPQETQYF. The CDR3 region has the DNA TGCGCCAGCATGCGGCGGGGGCCCCAAGAGACCCAGTACTTC.

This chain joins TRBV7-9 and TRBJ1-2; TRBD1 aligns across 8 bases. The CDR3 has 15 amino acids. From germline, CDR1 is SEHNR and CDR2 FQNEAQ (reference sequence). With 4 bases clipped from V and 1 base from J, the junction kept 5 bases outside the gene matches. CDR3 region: CASSSGQGINYGYTF. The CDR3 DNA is TGTGCCAGCAGCTCCGGACAGGGAATTAACTATGGCTACACCTTC. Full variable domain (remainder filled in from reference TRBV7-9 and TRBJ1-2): DTGVSQNPRHKITKRGQNVTFRCDPISEHNRLYWYRQTLGQGPEFLTYFQNEAQLEKSRLLSDRFSAERPKGSFSTLEIQRTEQGDSAMYLCASSSGQGINYGYTFGSGTRLTVV.

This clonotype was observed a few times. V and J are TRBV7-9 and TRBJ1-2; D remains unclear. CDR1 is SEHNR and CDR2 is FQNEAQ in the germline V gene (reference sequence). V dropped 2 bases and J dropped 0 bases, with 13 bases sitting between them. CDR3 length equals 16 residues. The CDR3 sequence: CASSLSPDGANYGYTF. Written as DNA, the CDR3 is TGTGCCAGCAGCTTATCCCCGGACGGAGCTAACTATGGCTACACCTTC. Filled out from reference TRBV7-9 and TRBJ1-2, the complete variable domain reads DTGVSQNPRHKITKRGQNVTFRCDPISEHNRLYWYRQTLGQGPEFLTYFQNEAQLEKSRLLSDRFSAERPKGSFSTLEIQRTEQGDSAMYLCASSLSPDGANYGYTFGSGTRLTVV.

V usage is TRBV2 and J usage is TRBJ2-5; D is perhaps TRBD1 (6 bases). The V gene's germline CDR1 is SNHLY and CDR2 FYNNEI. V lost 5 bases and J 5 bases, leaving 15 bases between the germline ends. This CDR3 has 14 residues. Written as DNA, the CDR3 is TGTGCCAGCAGTCCTACAGGGCCCGGGGAGACCCAGTACTTC. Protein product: CASSPTGPGETQYF.